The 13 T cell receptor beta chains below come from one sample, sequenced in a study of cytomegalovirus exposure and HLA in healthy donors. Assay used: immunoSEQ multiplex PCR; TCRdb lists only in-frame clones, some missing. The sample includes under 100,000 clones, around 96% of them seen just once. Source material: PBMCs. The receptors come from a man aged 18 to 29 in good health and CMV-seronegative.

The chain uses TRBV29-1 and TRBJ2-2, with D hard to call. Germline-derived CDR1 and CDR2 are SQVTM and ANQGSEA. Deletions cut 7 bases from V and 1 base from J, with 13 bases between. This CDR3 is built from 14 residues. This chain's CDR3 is CSALFLENTGELFF. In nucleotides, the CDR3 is TGCAGCGCTCTCTTCCTAGAGAACACCGGGGAGCTGTTTTTT.

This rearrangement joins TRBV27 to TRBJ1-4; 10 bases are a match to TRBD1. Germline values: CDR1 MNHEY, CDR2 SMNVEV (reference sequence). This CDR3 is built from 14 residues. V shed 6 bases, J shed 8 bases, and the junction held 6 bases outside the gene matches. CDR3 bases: TGTGCCAGCAGGACAGGGGGCCTGGGAGAAAAACTGTTTTTT. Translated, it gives CASRTGGLGEKLFF.

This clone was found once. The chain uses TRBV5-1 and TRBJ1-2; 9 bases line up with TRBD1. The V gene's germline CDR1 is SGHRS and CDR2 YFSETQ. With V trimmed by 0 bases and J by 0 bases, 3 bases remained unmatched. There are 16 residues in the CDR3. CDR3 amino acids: CASSLAGQGTNYGYTF. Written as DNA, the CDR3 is TGCGCCAGCAGCTTGGCGGGACAGGGAACTAACTATGGCTACACCTTC.

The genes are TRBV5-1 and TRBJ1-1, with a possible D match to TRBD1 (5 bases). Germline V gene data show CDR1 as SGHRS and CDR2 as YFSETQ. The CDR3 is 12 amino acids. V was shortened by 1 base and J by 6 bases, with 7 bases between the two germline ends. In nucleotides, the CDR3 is TGCGCCAGCAGCTTGAGACAGTCTGAAGCTTTCTTT. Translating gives CASSLRQSEAFF.

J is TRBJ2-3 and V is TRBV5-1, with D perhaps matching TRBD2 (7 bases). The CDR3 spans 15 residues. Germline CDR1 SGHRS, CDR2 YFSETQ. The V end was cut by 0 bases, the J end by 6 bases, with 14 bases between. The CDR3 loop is CASSLVFGGRDTQYF. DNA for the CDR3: TGCGCCAGCAGCTTGGTCTTCGGGGGGCGTGATACGCAGTATTTT.

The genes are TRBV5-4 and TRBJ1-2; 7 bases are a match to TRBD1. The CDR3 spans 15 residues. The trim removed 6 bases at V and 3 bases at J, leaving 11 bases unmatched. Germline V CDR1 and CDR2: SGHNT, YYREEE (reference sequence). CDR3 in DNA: TGTGCCAGCACCATACTCCCGGGACAGCACTATGGCTACACCTTC. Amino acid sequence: CASTILPGQHYGYTF.

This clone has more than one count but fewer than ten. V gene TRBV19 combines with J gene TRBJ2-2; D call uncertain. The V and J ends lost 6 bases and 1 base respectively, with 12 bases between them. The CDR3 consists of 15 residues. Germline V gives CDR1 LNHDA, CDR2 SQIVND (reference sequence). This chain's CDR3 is CASSPFVLNTGELFF. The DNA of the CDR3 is TGTGCCAGTAGCCCTTTCGTACTGAACACCGGGGAGCTGTTTTTT.

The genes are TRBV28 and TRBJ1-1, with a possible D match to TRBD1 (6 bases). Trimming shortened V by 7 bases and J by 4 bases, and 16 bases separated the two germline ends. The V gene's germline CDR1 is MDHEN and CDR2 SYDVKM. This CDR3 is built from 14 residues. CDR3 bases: TGTGCCAGCACCCTGCCTGGCAGGGGCACTGAAGCTTTCTTT. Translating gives CASTLPGRGTEAFF.

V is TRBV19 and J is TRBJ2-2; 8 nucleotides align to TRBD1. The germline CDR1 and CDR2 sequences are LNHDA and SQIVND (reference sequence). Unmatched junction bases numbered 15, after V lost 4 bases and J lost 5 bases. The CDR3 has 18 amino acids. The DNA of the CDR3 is TGTGCCAGTAGTAGAACCCCCCCCGGACAGGGAGAAACCGGGGAGCTGTTTTTT. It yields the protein CASSRTPPGQGETGELFF.

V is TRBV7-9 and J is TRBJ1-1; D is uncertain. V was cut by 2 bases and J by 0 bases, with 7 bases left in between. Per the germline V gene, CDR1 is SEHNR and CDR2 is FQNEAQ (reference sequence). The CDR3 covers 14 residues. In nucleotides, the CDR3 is TGTGCCAGCAGCTTAACAGATATGAACACTGAAGCTTTCTTT. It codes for CASSLTDMNTEAFF.

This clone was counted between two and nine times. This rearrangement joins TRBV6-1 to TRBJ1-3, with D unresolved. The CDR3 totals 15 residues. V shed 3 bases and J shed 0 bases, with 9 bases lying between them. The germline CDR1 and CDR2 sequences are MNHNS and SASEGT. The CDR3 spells CASSEEEGSGNTIYF. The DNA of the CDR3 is TGTGCCAGCAGTGAGGAGGAGGGCTCTGGAAACACCATATATTTT.

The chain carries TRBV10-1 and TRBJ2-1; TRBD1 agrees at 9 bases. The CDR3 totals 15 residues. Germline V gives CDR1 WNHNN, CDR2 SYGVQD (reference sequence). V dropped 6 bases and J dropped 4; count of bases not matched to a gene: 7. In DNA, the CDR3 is TGCGCCAGCAGCAGAACAGGGGGCTCGTACAATGAGCAGTTCTTC. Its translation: CASSRTGGSYNEQFF.

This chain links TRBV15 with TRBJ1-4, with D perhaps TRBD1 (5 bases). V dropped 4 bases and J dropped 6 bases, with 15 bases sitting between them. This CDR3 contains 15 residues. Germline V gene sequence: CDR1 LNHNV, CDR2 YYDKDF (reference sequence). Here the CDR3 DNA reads TGTGCCACCAGCAAACCAGACAGCGGGGATGAAAAACTGTTTTTT. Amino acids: CATSKPDSGDEKLFF. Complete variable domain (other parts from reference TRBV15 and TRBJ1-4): DAMVIQNPRYQVTQFGKPVTLSCSQTLNHNVMYWYQQKSSQAPKLLFHYYDKDFNNEADTPDNFQSRRPNTSFCFLDIRSPGLGDTAMYLCATSKPDSGDEKLFFGSGTQLSVL.